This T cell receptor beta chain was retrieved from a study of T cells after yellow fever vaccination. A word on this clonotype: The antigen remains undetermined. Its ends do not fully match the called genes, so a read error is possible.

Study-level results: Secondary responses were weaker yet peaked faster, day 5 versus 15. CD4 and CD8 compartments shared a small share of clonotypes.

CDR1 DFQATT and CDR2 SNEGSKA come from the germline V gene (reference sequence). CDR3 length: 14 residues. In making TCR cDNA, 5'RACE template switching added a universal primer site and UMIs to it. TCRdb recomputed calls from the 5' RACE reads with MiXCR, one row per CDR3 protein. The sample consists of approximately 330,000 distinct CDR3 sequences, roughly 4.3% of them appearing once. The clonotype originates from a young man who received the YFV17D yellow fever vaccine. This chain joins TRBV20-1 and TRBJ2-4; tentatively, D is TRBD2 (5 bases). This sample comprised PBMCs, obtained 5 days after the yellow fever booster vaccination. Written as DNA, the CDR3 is TGCAGTGCTCCCCCCCGGCGGGCCACAAACATTCAGTACTTC. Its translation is CSAPPRRATNIQYF.